These 12 T cell receptor beta chains were sequenced from one sample in a study of blood T cell repertoires in COVID-19 (dated by TCRdb to 2018 to 2021). Libraries came from the immunoSEQ multiplex PCR assay. This immuneACCESS table, as held by TCRdb, lists in-frame sequences with V and J called but not all clones. Of the missing ones, under half trace to an unresolved V gene in checked studies; the others have no known cause. This sample gives some 64,000 clones in total; over 65% of them show up just once. The ten top clones hold about 20% of the sample. Sample: peripheral blood. All receptors derive from a man of 80 years or more with active or convalescent COVID-19.

V and J are TRBV5-8 and TRBJ2-7, with a tentative D call TRBD2 (5 bases). CDR1 is SGHTS and CDR2 is YDEGEE in the germline V gene. Trimming took off 3 bases at V and 2 bases at J, with 15 bases between the two ends. The CDR3 totals 15 residues. This chain's CDR3 is CASSWMIGGPYEQYF. CDR3 sequence (DNA): TGTGCCAGCAGCTGGATGATAGGAGGTCCCTACGAGCAGTACTTC.

The rearrangement uses TRBV6-5 and TRBJ1-2; D not certain. Germline V CDR1 and CDR2: MNHEY, SVGAGI. V lost 7 bases and J lost 8, with 23 bases in between. The CDR3 has 15 amino acids. CDR3 in DNA: TGTGCCAGCATCCCCAGATTTGAGGGCGGTTCAGGCTACACCTTC. It encodes CASIPRFEGGSGYTF.

The chain employs TRBV16 and TRBJ2-4; 7 bases fit TRBD2. The V segment lost 1 base and the J segment 2 bases; nucleotides outside the gene matches: 5. The germline V gene encodes CDR1 KGHSY and CDR2 FQNENV. CDR3 length equals 16 residues. In DNA, the CDR3 is TGTGCCAGCAGCCAATTGAGGGAGGGTCCCAAAAACATTCAGTACTTC. The encoded protein is CASSQLREGPKNIQYF.

CDR3 region: CARSGRLDNEQFF. CDR3 nucleotide sequence: TGTGCCCGTAGCGGTAGATTAGATAATGAGCAGTTCTTC. The chain employs TRBV30 and TRBJ2-1; D is possibly TRBD2 (6 bases). Deletions cut 8 bases from V and 7 bases from J, with 18 bases between. Germline V lookup: CDR1 GTSNPN, CDR2 SVGIG (reference sequence). The length of the CDR3 is 13 residues.

The chain uses TRBV19 and TRBJ2-3, with 7 bases that match TRBD1. The CDR3 length is 14 residues. Germline V lookup: CDR1 LNHDA, CDR2 SQIVND (reference sequence). Trimming took 2 bases from V and 4 from J; bases not matched to a gene: 3. CDR3 nucleotide sequence: TGTGCCAGTAGTATAACGACAGGGCCAGATACGCAGTATTTT. It encodes CASSITTGPDTQYF.

This clone was picked up a small number of times. The chain carries TRBV6-5 and TRBJ1-2, with 8 bases fitting TRBD1. V shed 10 bases and J 4 bases; nucleotides not matched to a gene: 5. Germline V gene lookup returns CDR1 MNHEY and CDR2 SVGAGI. This CDR3 has 12 residues. The CDR3 nucleotides are TGTGCCACCAAAACAGGGGGCTATGGCTACACCTTC. It is translated as CATKTGGYGYTF.

The chain has TRBV6-2 or TRBV6-3 and TRBJ1-4; the match to TRBD1 covers 7 bases. CDR1 and CDR2 from the germline V gene are MNHEY and SVGEGT. This CDR3 has 15 amino acids. Trimming removed 2 bases from V and 8 bases from J; junction bases left unmatched: 8. The CDR3 DNA is TGTGCCAGCAGTTACGAGATAGGGGGCGAAGAAAAACTGTTTTTT. Translated, it gives CASSYEIGGEEKLFF.

The gene calls are TRBV9 and TRBJ1-5, with D tentatively TRBD1 (5 bases). The V and J ends lost 1 base and 8 bases respectively, with 13 bases between them. The CDR3 is 14 residues long. The germline V gene encodes CDR1 SGDLS and CDR2 YYNGEE. In DNA, the CDR3 is TGTGCCAGCAGCGTATTCGGACATAATGAGCCCCAGCATTTT. Protein sequence: CASSVFGHNEPQHF.

A single count supports this clone. This chain links TRBV5-1 with TRBJ2-3, with D possibly TRBD2 on 7 matching bases. Germline V gives CDR1 SGHRS, CDR2 YFSETQ. This CDR3 contains 17 residues. Deletions cut 3 bases from V and 0 bases from J, with 17 bases between. The CDR3 reads CASSSGVGGQSTDTQYF. The CDR3 DNA follows: TGCGCCAGCAGCTCTGGCGTCGGGGGGCAAAGCACAGATACGCAGTATTTT.

The chain is built from TRBV5-1 and TRBJ2-7; TRBD2 matches 7 bases. The CDR3 contains 15 residues. The ends lost 2 bases at V and 0 bases at J; junction bases unmatched: 5. CDR1 and CDR2 from the germline V gene are SGHRS and YFSETQ. The CDR3 sequence is CASSFRRESSYEQYF. The CDR3 region has the DNA TGCGCCAGCAGCTTCAGGCGGGAGAGCTCCTACGAGCAGTACTTC. The complete variable domain, with remaining parts taken from reference TRBV5-1 and TRBJ2-7, reads KAGVTQTPRYLIKTRGQQVTLSCSPISGHRSVSWYQQTPGQGLQFLFEYFSETQRNKGNFPGRFSGRQFSNSRSEMNVSTLELGDSALYLCASSFRRESSYEQYFGPGTRLTVT.

The chain is built from TRBV6-1 and TRBJ1-1, with unresolved D. Germline CDR1 is MNHNS and CDR2 is SASEGT. Trimming left V 3 bases short and J 0 bases short, with 8 bases between. This CDR3 is built from 14 residues. This chain's CDR3 is CASSDPGMNTEAFF. CDR3 nucleotide sequence: TGTGCCAGCAGTGATCCGGGGATGAACACTGAAGCTTTCTTT.

The DNA for the CDR3 is TGTGCCAGCAGCCCGGTAGCGGGGCGGGGATACGAGCAGTACTTC. Translated, it gives CASSPVAGRGYEQYF. The J gene is TRBJ2-7, the V gene TRBV3-1 (or the pseudogene TRBV3-2); 8 bases fit TRBD2. The CDR3 contains 15 residues. Germline lookup yields CDR1 LGHDT and CDR2 YNNKEL (reference sequence). The V and J ends lost 4 bases and 4 bases, in that order; junction bases with no gene match: 9.